The 30 T cell receptor beta chains listed next were all sequenced from one sample in a study of T cell repertoires in ileal Crohn's disease. TCRdb keeps only in-frame clones here, not all; method: immunoSEQ multiplex PCR. The table has around 15,000 clones, under 80% seen once. Sequencing used ileal tissue. The source is an adult with Crohn's disease.

To note about this clone: This sample also contains other DNA sequences that code for the same CDR3. The chain recombines TRBV19 with TRBJ2-5; maybe TRBD2 (6 bases). The V gene's germline CDR1 is LNHDA and CDR2 SQIVND (reference sequence). The CDR3 is made up of 13 amino acids. Trimming pared 6 bases from V and 0 bases from J, leaving 8 bases between. The CDR3 here is CASSRDYQETQYF. The DNA for the CDR3 is TGTGCCAGTAGCCGGGACTACCAAGAGACCCAGTACTTC.

The chain couples TRBV18 to TRBJ1-1; TRBD1 matches 9 bases. After removal of 3 bases from V and 5 bases from J, the junction contained 10 bases not matched to a gene. The CDR3 covers 16 residues. Per germline, CDR1 KGHSH and CDR2 LQKENI. In nucleotides, the CDR3 is TGTGCCAGCTCACCCGCGGGACAGGGAGCGGAGACTGAAGCTTTCTTT. Residues: CASSPAGQGAETEAFF.

The V gene is TRBV27, the J gene TRBJ2-4; 12 bases map to TRBD2. From germline, CDR1 is MNHEY and CDR2 SMNVEV (reference sequence). The CDR3 spans 15 residues. V was clipped by 4 bases and J by 7 bases; unmatched bases: 5. The chain's CDR3 is CASSSSGTSGNIQYF. Written as DNA, the CDR3 is TGTGCCAGCAGTTCCAGCGGGACTAGCGGGAACATTCAGTACTTC.

The chain uses TRBV9 and TRBJ1-1; D unresolved. Germline CDR1 SGDLS, CDR2 YYNGEE. The CDR3 has 14 amino acids. Trimming shortened V by 0 bases and J by 4 bases, and 10 bases separated the two germline ends. The CDR3 DNA follows: TGTGCCAGCAGCGTAGAGTACGGACTCACTGAAGCTTTCTTT. This gives the protein CASSVEYGLTEAFF.

This clone appeared a single time. Other DNA sequences in the same sample also yield this CDR3. The rearrangement links TRBV10-2 to TRBJ1-5; TRBD1 aligns across 7 bases. With 5 bases clipped from V and 5 bases from J, the junction kept 3 bases outside the gene matches. Germline V gives CDR1 WSHSY, CDR2 SAAADI. This CDR3 comprises 13 residues. The CDR3 is CASSLTGDQPQHF. The DNA of the CDR3 is TGCGCCAGCAGTCTAACAGGGGATCAGCCCCAGCATTTT.

The chain employs TRBV6-1 and TRBJ2-5; the match to TRBD2 covers 7 bases. With 6 bases clipped from V and 5 bases from J, the junction kept 3 bases outside the gene matches. Germline assignment: CDR1 MNHNS and CDR2 SASEGT. The CDR3 contains 12 residues. The CDR3 region has the DNA TGTGCCAGCAGCCAGGGAGGGGAGACCCAGTACTTC. This codes for CASSQGGETQYF.

The chain uses TRBV5-6 and TRBJ2-5; TRBD1 matches at 7 bases. This CDR3 is 13 amino acids long. The trim removed 4 bases at V and 6 bases at J, leaving 6 bases unmatched. CDR1 is SGHDT and CDR2 is YYEEEE in the germline V gene. The DNA of the CDR3 is TGTGCCAGCAGCCCGGACAGGATAAAGACCCAGTACTTC. This gives the protein CASSPDRIKTQYF. Variable domain in full (rest from reference TRBV5-6 and TRBJ2-5): DAGVTQSPTHLIKTRGQQVTLRCSPKSGHDTVSWYQQALGQGPQFIFQYYEEEERQRGNFPDRFSGHQFPNYSSELNVNALLLGDSALYLCASSPDRIKTQYFGPGTRLLVL.

This clone occurred a few times. This chain uses TRBV9 with TRBJ2-1, with D hard to call. The CDR3 spans 12 residues. The germline V and J ends were trimmed by 2 bases and 8 bases, with 8 bases remaining between them. CDR1 is SGDLS and CDR2 is YYNGEE in the germline V gene. CDR3 region: CASSVGRDEQFF. As DNA, the CDR3 is TGTGCCAGCAGCGTTGGGCGAGATGAGCAGTTCTTC.

The genes are TRBV27 and TRBJ1-1, with TRBD1 matching 8 bases. CDR1 and CDR2 (germline): MNHEY, SMNVEV (reference sequence). The V segment lost 9 bases and the J segment 2 bases; nucleotides outside the gene matches: 20. This CDR3 is 18 amino acids long. CDR3 amino acids: CASELEADYRGVNTEAFF. The CDR3 coding sequence is TGTGCCAGTGAACTAGAGGCCGATTACAGGGGGGTAAACACTGAAGCTTTCTTT.

This sequence joins TRBV18 and TRBJ1-1, with D possibly being TRBD1 (5 bases). The CDR3 is 14 amino acids. The V gene lost 1 base and the J gene lost 1 base, with 7 bases spanning the gap. Germline assignment: CDR1 KGHSH and CDR2 LQKENI. The CDR3 DNA sequence: TGTGCCAGCTCACCACAGGGGCAGAACACTGAAGCTTTCTTT. Amino acids: CASSPQGQNTEAFF.

This rearrangement joins TRBV6-5 to TRBJ1-2; perhaps TRBD1 as D (5 bases). V was pared by 2 bases and J by 2 bases, with 9 bases between. The germline V gene has CDR1 MNHEY and CDR2 SVGAGI. This CDR3 has 14 amino acids. The CDR3, as DNA: TGTGCCAGCAGTTACGCAGGGTCCAACTATGGCTACACCTTC. Its translation: CASSYAGSNYGYTF.

The V call is TRBV19, the J call TRBJ1-1, with D unclear. This CDR3 has 14 residues. Germline CDR1 LNHDA, CDR2 SQIVND (reference sequence). V was trimmed by 1 base and J by 5 bases, leaving 11 bases between them. DNA for the CDR3: TGTGCCAGTAGTATAGCGGGGATGTGGACTGAAGCTTTCTTT. This gives the protein CASSIAGMWTEAFF.

This clone was seen once. The sample has other DNA sequences that encode this CDR3 too. This chain links TRBV11-3 with TRBJ2-3; a weak D match, TRBD1 (5 bases). V lost 3 bases to trimming and J lost 0 bases, with 7 bases between them. The CDR3 is 14 residues long. The V gene's germline CDR1 is SGHNT and CDR2 YENEEA. The CDR3 region has the DNA TGTGCCAGCAGCTTGACAGCAAGCACAGATACGCAGTATTTT. It specifies CASSLTASTDTQYF.

The chain carries TRBV11-3 and TRBJ1-6; the match to TRBD1 covers 9 bases. The germline CDR1 and CDR2 sequences are SGHNT and YENEEA. Losses at the gene ends were 4 bases for V and 8 bases for J; bases not matched to a gene: 6. CDR3 size: 15 residues. In DNA form, the CDR3 reads TGTGCCAGCAGCTACGTACAGGGGGCGGATTCACCCCTCCACTTT. This codes for CASSYVQGADSPLHF. Full variable domain (outside the CDR3, taken from reference TRBV11-3 and TRBJ1-6): EAGVVQSPRYKIIEKKQPVAFWCNPISGHNTLYWYLQNLGQGPELLIRYENEEAVDDSQLPKDRFSAERLKGVDSTLKIQPAELGDSAVYLCASSYVQGADSPLHFGNGTRLTVT.

V usage is TRBV7-8 and J usage is TRBJ2-3; possibly TRBD2 for D (7 bases). The germline V gene has CDR1 SGHVS and CDR2 FQNEAQ. The CDR3 is 17 residues long. Between the trimmed V and J ends, which lost 4 bases and 2 bases, there was a span of 19 bases. The DNA for the CDR3 is TGTGCCAGCAGCTCAAAACGGGTCCGGGGGGCCACAGATACGCAGTATTTT. This codes for CASSSKRVRGATDTQYF.

This chain joins TRBV28 and TRBJ1-6; D might be TRBD1 (6 bases). The V gene's germline CDR1 is MDHEN and CDR2 SYDVKM. This CDR3 region has 14 residues. Between the trimmed V and J ends, which lost 10 bases and 2 bases, there was a span of 12 bases. CDR3 sequence reads: CATTGKTYNSPLHF. CDR3 in DNA: TGTGCCACCACAGGGAAAACCTATAATTCACCCCTCCACTTT.

This clone was observed a few times. The chain joins TRBV20-1 to TRBJ2-3; possibly TRBD2 for D (6 bases). This CDR3 is built from 11 residues. The germline gives CDR1 DFQATT, CDR2 SNEGSKA (reference sequence). The CDR3 region has the DNA TGCAGGGGAGGTAGCACAGATACGCAGTATTTT. This translates into CRGGSTDTQYF.

The chain combines TRBV15 with TRBJ2-7, with 10 bases identical to TRBD1. Unmatched junction bases numbered 1, after V lost 8 bases and J lost 0 bases. Germline V CDR1 and CDR2: LNHNV, YYDKDF (reference sequence). CDR3 length: 13 residues. CDR3 residues: CATGTGDSYEQYF. The CDR3 coding sequence is TGTGCCACCGGGACAGGGGACTCCTACGAGCAGTACTTC.

V gene TRBV6-1 combines with J gene TRBJ1-1; D remains unclear. With 7 bases removed from V and 1 base from J, the gap between germline ends came to 7 bases. The CDR3 has 12 residues. Germline V gene sequence: CDR1 MNHNS, CDR2 SASEGT. CDR3: CASTPWNTEAFF. In DNA form, the CDR3 reads TGTGCCAGCACCCCCTGGAACACTGAAGCTTTCTTT.

This clone was seen only a few times. This sequence joins TRBV27 and TRBJ2-3; 7 nucleotides line up with TRBD1. The CDR3 covers 15 residues. V shed 5 bases and J 0 bases; nucleotides not matched to a gene: 5. The V gene's germline CDR1 is MNHEY and CDR2 SMNVEV (reference sequence). The CDR3 DNA is TGTGCCAGCAGTCCCTGGACAGGTAGCACAGATACGCAGTATTTT. Protein: CASSPWTGSTDTQYF.

CDR3 residues: CASSEGESAYEQYF. For the CDR3, the DNA is TGTGCCAGCAGTGAAGGGGAGTCAGCCTACGAGCAGTACTTC. The V gene is TRBV6-1, the J gene TRBJ2-7; D may be TRBD2 (5 bases). This CDR3 spans 14 amino acids. V was shortened by 1 base and J by 2 bases, with 9 bases between the two germline ends. From germline, CDR1 is MNHNS and CDR2 SASEGT.

The V and J genes are TRBV11-2 and TRBJ2-1, with 11 bases fitting TRBD2. J was trimmed by 4 bases and V by 6 bases; bases with no gene match: 8. This CDR3 has 16 residues. Germline CDR1 and CDR2: SGHAT and FQNNGV. The CDR3 bases are TGTGCCAGCAGATGGGGGACTAGCGGCTTATACAATGAGCAGTTCTTC. It is translated as CASRWGTSGLYNEQFF. The whole variable domain, filled in from reference TRBV11-2 and TRBJ2-1, reads EAGVAQSPRYKIIEKRQSVAFWCNPISGHATLYWYQQILGQGPKLLIQFQNNGVVDDSQLPKDRFSAERLKGVDSTLKIQPAKLEDSAVYLCASRWGTSGLYNEQFFGPGTRLTVL.

The chain links TRBV2 to TRBJ2-3, with TRBD2 identical over 7 bases. Trimming at V came to 3 bases and at J to 6 bases, leaving 6 bases not matched to a gene. The germline CDR1 and CDR2 sequences are SNHLY and FYNNEI. This CDR3 is built from 14 residues. CDR3 protein: CASSEFQRGDTQYF. The CDR3 DNA is TGTGCCAGCAGTGAGTTCCAGCGGGGCGATACGCAGTATTTT.

This CDR3 is CASSEPLAANTGELFF. The DNA of the CDR3 is TGTGCCAGCAGTGAACCCCTAGCGGCGAACACCGGGGAGCTGTTTTTT. V and J are TRBV6-1 and TRBJ2-2; 7 bases map to TRBD2. The germline CDR1 and CDR2 sequences are MNHNS and SASEGT. The CDR3 contains 16 residues. Unmatched junction bases numbered 3, after V lost 2 bases and J lost 0 bases.

A remark on this clone: Other DNA sequences in this specimen translate into the identical CDR3. This chain uses TRBV6-1 with TRBJ1-5, with TRBD1 as a possible D gene (5 bases). The CDR3 length is 13 residues. CDR1 MNHNS and CDR2 SASEGT come from the germline V gene. V lost 8 bases to trimming and J lost 2 bases, with 10 bases between them. CDR3 coding DNA: TGTGCCAGCGGGGCGGGGGGCAATCAGCCCCAGCATTTT. This translates into CASGAGGNQPQHF.

V is TRBV4-2 and J is TRBJ2-6; D remains ambiguous. Germline CDR1 and CDR2: LGHNA and YNFKEQ. The CDR3 has 17 amino acids. Trimming removed 1 base from V and 0 bases from J, with 10 bases in between. The CDR3 here is CASSQGGTSSGANVLTF. CDR3 DNA sequence: TGTGCCAGCAGCCAAGGTGGCACAAGCTCTGGGGCCAACGTCCTGACTTTC.

The sample holds a few counts of this clone. The identical CDR3 is also encoded by other nucleotide sequences in the sample. The chain employs TRBV27 and TRBJ2-7, with D perhaps TRBD1 (6 bases). The CDR3 runs to 13 residues. The germline CDR1 and CDR2 sequences are MNHEY and SMNVEV (reference sequence). The V end lost 4 bases, the J end lost 4 bases, and 11 bases lay between the germline ends. CDR3 DNA sequence: TGTGCCAGCAGTTCGGGACAAAATTACGAGCAGTACTTC. Translated: CASSSGQNYEQYF.

The V call is TRBV6-6, the J call TRBJ2-1; 9 bases line up with TRBD2. The CDR3 contains 14 residues. Germline V lookup: CDR1 MNHNY, CDR2 SVGAGI (reference sequence). V shed 2 bases and J 7 bases; nucleotides not matched to a gene: 3. CDR3 in amino acids: CASSYTSGWNEQFF. CDR3 in DNA: TGTGCCAGCAGTTACACTAGCGGGTGGAATGAGCAGTTCTTC.

The chain carries TRBV7-2 and TRBJ2-5; D not resolved. The CDR3 covers 14 residues. Germline CDR1 is SGHTA and CDR2 is FQGNSA. V lost 5 bases, J lost 5 bases, and 15 bases lay in between. The CDR3 DNA sequence: TGTGCCAGCAGCCCCTCTTACTATTGGGAGACCCAGTACTTC. It translates to CASSPSYYWETQYF.

V and J are TRBV7-6 and TRBJ1-5; unclear D gene. Germline V gene sequence: CDR1 SGHVS, CDR2 FNYEAQ. The CDR3 is 15 residues long. V was clipped by 2 bases and J by 0 bases, with 8 bases between them. CDR3 nucleotide sequence: TGTGCCAGCAGCTTAAATCGGGATAGCAATCAGCCCCAGCATTTT. It codes for CASSLNRDSNQPQHF.